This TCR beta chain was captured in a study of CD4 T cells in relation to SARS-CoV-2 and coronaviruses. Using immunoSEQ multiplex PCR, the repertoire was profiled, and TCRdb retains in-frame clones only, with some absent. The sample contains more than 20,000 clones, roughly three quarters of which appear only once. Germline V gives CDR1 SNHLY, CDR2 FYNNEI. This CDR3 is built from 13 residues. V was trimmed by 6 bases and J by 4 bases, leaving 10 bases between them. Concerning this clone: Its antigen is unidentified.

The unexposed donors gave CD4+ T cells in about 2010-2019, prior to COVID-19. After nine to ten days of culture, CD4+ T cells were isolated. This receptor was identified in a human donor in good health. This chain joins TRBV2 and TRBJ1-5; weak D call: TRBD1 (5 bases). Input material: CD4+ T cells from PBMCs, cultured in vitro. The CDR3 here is CASRGGNNQPQHF. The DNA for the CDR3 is TGTGCCAGCAGGGGGGGAAATAATCAGCCCCAGCATTTT.